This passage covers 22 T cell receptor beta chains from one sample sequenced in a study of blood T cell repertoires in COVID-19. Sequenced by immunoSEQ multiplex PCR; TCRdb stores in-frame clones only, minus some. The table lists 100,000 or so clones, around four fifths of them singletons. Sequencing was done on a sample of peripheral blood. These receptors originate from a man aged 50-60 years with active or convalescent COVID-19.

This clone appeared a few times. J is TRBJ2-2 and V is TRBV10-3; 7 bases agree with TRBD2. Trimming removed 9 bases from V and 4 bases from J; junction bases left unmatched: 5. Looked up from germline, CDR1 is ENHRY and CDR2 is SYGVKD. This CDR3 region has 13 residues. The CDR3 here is CAMRASGTGELFF. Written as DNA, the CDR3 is TGTGCCATGCGAGCTAGCGGCACCGGGGAGCTGTTTTTT.

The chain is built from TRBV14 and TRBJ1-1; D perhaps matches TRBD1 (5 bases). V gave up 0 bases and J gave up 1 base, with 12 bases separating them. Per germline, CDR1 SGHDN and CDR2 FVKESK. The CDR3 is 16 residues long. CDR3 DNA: TGTGCCAGCAGCCAAGAAGTAAGGGGTTCGAACACTGAAGCTTTCTTT. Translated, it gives CASSQEVRGSNTEAFF. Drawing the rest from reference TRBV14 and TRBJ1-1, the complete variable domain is EAGVTQFPSHSVIEKGQTVTLRCDPISGHDNLYWYRRVMGKEIKFLLHFVKESKQDESGMPNNRFLAERTGGTYSTLKVQPAELEDSGVYFCASSQEVRGSNTEAFFGQGTRLTVV.

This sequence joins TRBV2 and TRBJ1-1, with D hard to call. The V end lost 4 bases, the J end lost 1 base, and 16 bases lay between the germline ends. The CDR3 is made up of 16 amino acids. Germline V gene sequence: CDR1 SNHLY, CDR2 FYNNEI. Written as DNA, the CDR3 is TGTGCCAGCAGTGCAATGATTCGGGAGGGGAACACTGAAGCTTTCTTT. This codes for CASSAMIREGNTEAFF.

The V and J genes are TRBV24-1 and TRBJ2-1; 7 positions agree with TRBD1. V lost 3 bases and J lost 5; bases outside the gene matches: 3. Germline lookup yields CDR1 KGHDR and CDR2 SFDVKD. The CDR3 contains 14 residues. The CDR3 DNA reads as TGTGCCACCAGTGATCGGACAGGAAACAATGAGCAGTTCTTC. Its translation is CATSDRTGNNEQFF.

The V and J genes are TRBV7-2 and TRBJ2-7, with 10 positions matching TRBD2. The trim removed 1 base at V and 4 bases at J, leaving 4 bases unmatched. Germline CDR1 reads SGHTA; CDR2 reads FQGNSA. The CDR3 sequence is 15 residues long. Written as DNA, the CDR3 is TGTGCCAGCAGCTTAGGGCTAGCGGGAGTATACGAGCAGTACTTC. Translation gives CASSLGLAGVYEQYF.

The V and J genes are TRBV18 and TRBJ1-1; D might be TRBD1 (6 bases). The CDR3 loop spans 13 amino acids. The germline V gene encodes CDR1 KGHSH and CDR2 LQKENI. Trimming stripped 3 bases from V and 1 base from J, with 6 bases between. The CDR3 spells CASSPTGNTEAFF. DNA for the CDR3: TGTGCCAGCTCACCGACAGGGAACACTGAAGCTTTCTTT. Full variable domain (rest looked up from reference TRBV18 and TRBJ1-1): NAGVMQNPRHLVRRRGQEARLRCSPMKGHSHVYWYRQLPEEGLKFMVYLQKENIIDESGMPKERFSAEFPKEGPSILRIQQVVRGDSAAYFCASSPTGNTEAFFGQGTRLTVV.

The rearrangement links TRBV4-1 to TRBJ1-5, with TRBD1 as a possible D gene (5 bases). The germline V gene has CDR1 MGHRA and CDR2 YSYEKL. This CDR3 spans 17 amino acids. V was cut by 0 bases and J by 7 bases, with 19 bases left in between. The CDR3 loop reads CASSQDSTGGNGQPQHF. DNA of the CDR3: TGCGCCAGCAGCCAAGATTCCACCGGGGGAAACGGGCAGCCCCAGCATTTT.

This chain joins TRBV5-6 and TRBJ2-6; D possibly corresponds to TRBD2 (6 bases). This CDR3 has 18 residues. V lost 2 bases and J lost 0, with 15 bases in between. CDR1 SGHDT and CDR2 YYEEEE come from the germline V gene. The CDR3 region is CASSFLGGYHSGANVLTF. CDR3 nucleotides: TGTGCCAGCAGCTTTTTGGGAGGCTACCACTCTGGGGCCAACGTCCTGACTTTC. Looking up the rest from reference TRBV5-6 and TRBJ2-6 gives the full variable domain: DAGVTQSPTHLIKTRGQQVTLRCSPKSGHDTVSWYQQALGQGPQFIFQYYEEEERQRGNFPDRFSGHQFPNYSSELNVNALLLGDSALYLCASSFLGGYHSGANVLTFGAGSRLTVL.

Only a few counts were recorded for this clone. The chain's CDR3 is CASSPDTGELFF. Here the CDR3 DNA reads TGTGCCAGCAGTCCCGACACCGGGGAGCTGTTTTTT. V gene TRBV7-6 combines with J gene TRBJ2-2; unclear D gene. Trimming took off 6 bases at V and 3 bases at J, with 5 bases between the two ends. Germline lookup yields CDR1 SGHVS and CDR2 FNYEAQ. The CDR3 is 12 residues long.

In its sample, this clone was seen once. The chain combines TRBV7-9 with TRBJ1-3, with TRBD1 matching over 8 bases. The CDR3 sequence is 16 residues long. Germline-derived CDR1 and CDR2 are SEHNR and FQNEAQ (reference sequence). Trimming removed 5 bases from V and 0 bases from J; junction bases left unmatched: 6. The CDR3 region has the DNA TGTGCCAGCAGCGTCGGACAGGGACGCTCTGGAAACACCATATATTTT. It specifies CASSVGQGRSGNTIYF.

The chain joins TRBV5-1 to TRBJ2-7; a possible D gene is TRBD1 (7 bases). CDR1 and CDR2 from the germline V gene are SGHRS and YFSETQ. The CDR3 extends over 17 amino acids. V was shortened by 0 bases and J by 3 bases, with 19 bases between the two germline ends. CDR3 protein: CASSLVPAPQGGYEQYF. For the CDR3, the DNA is TGCGCCAGCAGCTTGGTACCCGCACCCCAGGGGGGCTACGAGCAGTACTTC.

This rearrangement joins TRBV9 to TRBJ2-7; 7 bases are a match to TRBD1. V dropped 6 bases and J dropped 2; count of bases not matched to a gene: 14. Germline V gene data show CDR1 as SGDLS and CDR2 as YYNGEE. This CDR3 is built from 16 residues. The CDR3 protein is CASTASQRQGAYEQYF. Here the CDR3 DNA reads TGTGCCAGCACCGCGTCCCAGAGACAGGGAGCCTACGAGCAGTACTTC.

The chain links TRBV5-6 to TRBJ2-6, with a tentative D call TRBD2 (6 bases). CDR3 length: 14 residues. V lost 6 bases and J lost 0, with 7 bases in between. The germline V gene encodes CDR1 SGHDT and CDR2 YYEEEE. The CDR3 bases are TGTGCCAGCAACGGGGGCTCTGGGGCCAACGTCCTGACTTTC. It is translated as CASNGGSGANVLTF.

CDR3 amino acids: CASNPSGSYTGELFF. DNA of the CDR3: TGTGCCAGCAACCCTAGCGGGAGTTATACCGGGGAGCTGTTTTTT. V usage is TRBV27 and J usage is TRBJ2-2; 10 bases fit TRBD2. There are 15 residues in the CDR3. Looked up from germline, CDR1 is MNHEY and CDR2 is SMNVEV (reference sequence). V gave up 7 bases and J gave up 5 bases; unmatched junction bases: 7.

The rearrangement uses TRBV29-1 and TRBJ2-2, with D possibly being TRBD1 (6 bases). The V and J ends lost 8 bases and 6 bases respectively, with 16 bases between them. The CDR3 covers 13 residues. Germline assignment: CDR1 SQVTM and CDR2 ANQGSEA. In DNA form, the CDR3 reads TGCAGCACCTGGGACACCATAGCCGGGGAGCTGTTTTTT. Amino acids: CSTWDTIAGELFF.

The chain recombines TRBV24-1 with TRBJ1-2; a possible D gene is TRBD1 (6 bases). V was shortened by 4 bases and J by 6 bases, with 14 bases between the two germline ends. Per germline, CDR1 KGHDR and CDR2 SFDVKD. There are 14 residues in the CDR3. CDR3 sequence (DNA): TGTGCCACCAGTGAGGATACAGGGTTCAATGGCTACACCTTC. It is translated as CATSEDTGFNGYTF.

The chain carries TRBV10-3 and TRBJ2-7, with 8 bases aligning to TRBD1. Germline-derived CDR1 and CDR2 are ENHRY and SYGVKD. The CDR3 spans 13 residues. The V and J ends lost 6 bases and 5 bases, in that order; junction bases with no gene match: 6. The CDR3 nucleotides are TGTGCCATCAGATCAGGGGGCCAGGACGAGCAGTACTTC. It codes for CAIRSGGQDEQYF.

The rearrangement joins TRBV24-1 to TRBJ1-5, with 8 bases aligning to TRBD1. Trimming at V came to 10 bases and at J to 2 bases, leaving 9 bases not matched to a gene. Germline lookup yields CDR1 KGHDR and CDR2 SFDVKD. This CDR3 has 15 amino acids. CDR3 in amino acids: CATGQGGMGNQPQHF. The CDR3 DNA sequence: TGTGCCACAGGACAGGGTGGGATGGGCAATCAGCCCCAGCATTTT.

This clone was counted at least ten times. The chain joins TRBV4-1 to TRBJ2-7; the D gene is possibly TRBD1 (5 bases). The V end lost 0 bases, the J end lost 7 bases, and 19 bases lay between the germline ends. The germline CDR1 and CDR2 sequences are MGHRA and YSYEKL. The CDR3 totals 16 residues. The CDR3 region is CASSQDPGREPMEQYF. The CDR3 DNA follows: TGCGCCAGCAGCCAAGATCCGGGCAGGGAACCTATGGAGCAGTACTTC.

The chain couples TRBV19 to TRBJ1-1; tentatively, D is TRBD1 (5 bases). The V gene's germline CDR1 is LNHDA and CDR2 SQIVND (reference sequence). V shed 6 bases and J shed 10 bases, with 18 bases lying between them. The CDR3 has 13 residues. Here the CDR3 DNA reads TGTGCCAGTAGCCAGGGCAACCTCCTCGGAGCTTTCTTT. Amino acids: CASSQGNLLGAFF.

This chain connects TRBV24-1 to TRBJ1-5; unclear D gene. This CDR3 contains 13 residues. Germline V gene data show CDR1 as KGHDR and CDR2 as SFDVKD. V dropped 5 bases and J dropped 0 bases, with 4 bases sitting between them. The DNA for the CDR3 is TGTGCCACCAGTGTAAATAGCAATCAGCCCCAGCATTTT. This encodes CATSVNSNQPQHF.

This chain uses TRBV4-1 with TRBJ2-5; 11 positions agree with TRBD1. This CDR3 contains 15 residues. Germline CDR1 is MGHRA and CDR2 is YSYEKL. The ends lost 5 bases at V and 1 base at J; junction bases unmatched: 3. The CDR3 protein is CASSKGQGAQETQYF. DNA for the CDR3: TGCGCCAGCAGCAAAGGACAGGGGGCCCAAGAGACCCAGTACTTC.